This TCR beta chain stems from a study of CD8 T cells in Susac syndrome. Study at large: Intravenous immunoglobulin alone or corticosteroids were being given to patients with Susac syndrome at blood draw, unless they were therapy-naive. The study, taken as a whole, reports: CD8+ clonal expansion in Susac was maximal in TEMRA cells and in active patients.

J lost 2 bases, V lost 6 bases, and 11 bases had no gene match. CDR1 SQVTM and CDR2 ANQGSEA come from the germline V gene. The CDR3 is 15 amino acids. In this sample, this clonotype turned up once. Its antigen is undetermined. RNA totalling about 0.5 to 1 ug underwent reverse transcription with random hexamers. From the immunoSEQ multiplex PCR reads, TCRdb called clonotypes with MiXCR, one entry per CDR3 protein. The sample has around 170,000 distinct CDR3 sequences; 95% are singletons. The J gene is TRBJ1-1, the V gene TRBV29-1, with TRBD1 matching over 8 bases. The sequence came from a human donor with Susac syndrome. The sequencing input was CD8+ T cells from PBMCs. The CDR3, as DNA: TGCAGCGTCGACACATGGACAGGGTTAAACACTGAAGCTTTCTTT. Protein product: CSVDTWTGLNTEAFF. The variable domain in full, completed from reference TRBV29-1 and TRBJ1-1, reads SAVISQKPSRDICQRGTSLTIQCQVDSQVTMMFWYRQQPGQSLTLIATANQGSEATYESGFVIDKFPISRPNLTFSTLTVSNMSPEDSSIYLCSVDTWTGLNTEAFFGQGTRLTVV.